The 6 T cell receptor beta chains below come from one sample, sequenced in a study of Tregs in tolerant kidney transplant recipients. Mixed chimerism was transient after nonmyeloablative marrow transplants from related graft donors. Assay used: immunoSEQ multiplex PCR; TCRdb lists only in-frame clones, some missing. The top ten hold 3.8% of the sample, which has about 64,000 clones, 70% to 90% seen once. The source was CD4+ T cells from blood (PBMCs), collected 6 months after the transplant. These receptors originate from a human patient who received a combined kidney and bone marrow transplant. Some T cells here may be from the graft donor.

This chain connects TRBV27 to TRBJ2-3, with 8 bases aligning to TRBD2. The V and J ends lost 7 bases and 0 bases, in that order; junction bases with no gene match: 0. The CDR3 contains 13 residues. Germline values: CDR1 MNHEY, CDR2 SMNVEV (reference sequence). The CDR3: CASTGGSTDTQYF. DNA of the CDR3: TGTGCCAGCACGGGGGGGAGCACAGATACGCAGTATTTT.

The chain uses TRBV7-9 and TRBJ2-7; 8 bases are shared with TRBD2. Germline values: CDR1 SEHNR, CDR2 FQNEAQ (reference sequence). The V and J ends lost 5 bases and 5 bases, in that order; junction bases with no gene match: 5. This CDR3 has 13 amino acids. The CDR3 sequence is CASSPRGDNEQYF. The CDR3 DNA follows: TGTGCCAGCAGCCCGCGGGGGGACAACGAGCAGTACTTC.

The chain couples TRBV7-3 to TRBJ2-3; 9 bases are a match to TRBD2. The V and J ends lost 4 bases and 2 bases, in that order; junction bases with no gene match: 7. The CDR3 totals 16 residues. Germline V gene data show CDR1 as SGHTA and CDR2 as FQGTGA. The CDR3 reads CASSYPLAGNTDTQYF. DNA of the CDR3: TGTGCCAGCAGCTACCCTCTAGCGGGAAACACAGATACGCAGTATTTT. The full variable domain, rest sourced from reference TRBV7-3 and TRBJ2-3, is GAGVSQTPSNKVTEKGKYVELRCDPISGHTALYWYRQSLGQGPEFLIYFQGTGAADDSGLPNDRFFAVRPEGSVSTLKIQRTERGDSAVYLCASSYPLAGNTDTQYFGPGTRLTVL.

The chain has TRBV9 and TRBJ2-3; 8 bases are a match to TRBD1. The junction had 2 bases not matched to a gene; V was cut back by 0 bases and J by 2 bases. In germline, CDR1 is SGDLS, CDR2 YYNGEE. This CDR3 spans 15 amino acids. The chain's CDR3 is CASSVVGQDTDTQYF. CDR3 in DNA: TGTGCCAGCAGCGTAGTGGGACAGGACACAGATACGCAGTATTTT.

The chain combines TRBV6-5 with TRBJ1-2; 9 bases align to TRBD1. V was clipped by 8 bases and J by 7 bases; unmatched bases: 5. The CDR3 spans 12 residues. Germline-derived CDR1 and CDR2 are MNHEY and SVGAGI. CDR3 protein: CASYRGLGGYTF. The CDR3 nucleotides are TGTGCCAGCTACAGGGGGCTCGGTGGCTACACCTTC.

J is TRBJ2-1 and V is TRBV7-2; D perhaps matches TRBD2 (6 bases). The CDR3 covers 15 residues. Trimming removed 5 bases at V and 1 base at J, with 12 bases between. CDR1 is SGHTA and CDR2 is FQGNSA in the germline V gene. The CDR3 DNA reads TGTGCCAGCAGCCGGGACTTACTTTCCTACAATGAGCAGTTCTTC. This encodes CASSRDLLSYNEQFF.